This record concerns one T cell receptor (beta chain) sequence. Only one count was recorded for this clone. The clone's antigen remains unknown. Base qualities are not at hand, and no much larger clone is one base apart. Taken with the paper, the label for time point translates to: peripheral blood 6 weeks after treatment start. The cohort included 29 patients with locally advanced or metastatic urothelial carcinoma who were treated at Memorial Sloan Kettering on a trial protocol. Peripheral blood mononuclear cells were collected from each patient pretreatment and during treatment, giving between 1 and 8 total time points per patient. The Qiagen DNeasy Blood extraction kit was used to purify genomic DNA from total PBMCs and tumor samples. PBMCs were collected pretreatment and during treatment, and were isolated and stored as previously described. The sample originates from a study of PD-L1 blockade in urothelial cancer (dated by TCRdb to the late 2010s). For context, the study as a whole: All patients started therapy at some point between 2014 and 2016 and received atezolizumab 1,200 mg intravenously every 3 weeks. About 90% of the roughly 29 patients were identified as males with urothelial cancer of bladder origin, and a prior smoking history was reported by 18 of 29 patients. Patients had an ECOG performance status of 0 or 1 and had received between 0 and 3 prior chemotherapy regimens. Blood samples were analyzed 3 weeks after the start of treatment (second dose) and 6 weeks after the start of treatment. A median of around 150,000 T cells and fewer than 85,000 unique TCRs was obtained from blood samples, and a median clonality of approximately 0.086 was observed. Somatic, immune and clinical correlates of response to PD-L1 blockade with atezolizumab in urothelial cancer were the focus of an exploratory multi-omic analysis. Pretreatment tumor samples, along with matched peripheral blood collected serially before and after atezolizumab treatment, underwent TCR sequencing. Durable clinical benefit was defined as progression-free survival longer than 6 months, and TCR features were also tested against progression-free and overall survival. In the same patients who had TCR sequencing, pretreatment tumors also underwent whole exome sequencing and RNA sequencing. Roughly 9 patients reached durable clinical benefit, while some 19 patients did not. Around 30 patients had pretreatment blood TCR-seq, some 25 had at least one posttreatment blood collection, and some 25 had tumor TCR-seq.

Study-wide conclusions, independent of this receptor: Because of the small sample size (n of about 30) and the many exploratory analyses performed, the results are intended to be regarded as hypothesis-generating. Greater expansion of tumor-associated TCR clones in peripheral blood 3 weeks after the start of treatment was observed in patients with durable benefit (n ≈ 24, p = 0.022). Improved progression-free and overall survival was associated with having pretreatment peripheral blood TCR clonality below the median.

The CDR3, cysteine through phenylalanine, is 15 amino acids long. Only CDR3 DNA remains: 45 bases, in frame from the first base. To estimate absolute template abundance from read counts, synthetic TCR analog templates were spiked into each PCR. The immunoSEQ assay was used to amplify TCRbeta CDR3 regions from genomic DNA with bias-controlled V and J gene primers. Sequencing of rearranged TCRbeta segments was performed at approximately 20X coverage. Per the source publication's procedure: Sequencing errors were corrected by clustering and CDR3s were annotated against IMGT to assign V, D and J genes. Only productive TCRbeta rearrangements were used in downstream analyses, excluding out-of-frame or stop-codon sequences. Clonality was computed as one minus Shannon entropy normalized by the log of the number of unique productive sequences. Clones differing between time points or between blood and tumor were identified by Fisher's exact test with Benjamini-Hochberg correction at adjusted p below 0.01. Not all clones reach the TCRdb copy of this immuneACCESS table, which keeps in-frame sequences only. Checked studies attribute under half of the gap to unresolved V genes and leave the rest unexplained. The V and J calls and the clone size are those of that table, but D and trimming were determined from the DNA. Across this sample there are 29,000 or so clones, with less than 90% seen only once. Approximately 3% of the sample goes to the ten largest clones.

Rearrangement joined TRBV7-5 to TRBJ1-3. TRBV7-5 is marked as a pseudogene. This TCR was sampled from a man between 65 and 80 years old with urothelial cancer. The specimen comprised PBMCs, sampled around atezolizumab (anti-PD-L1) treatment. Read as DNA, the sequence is TGTGTCAGAAGCCCGCGGGCCCGGGCTGGAAACACCATATATTTT. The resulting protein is CVRSPRARAGNTIYF.